The next 10 T cell receptor beta chains were all read from a single sample in a study of blood T cell repertoires in COVID-19. Only in-frame clones appear in the TCRdb table, and some are missing; sequencing was by immunoSEQ multiplex PCR. The sample holds 95,000 to 110,000 clones, more than 75% seen once. Sequencing was done on a sample of peripheral blood. The source is a man in his fifties or sixties with acute or convalescent COVID-19.

CDR3 coding DNA: TGTGCCAGCAGCCCGATCGGGGGACGGGTTTACAATGAGCAGTTCTTC. Protein product: CASSPIGGRVYNEQFF. The chain links TRBV7-6 to TRBJ2-1; possible D gene TRBD2, 6 bases. V was clipped by 5 bases and J by 4 bases, with 18 bases between them. CDR3 length: 16 residues. CDR1 is SGHVS, CDR2 FNYEAQ, per germline. Variable domain in full (rest from reference TRBV7-6 and TRBJ2-1): GAGVSQSPRYKVTKRGQDVALRCDPISGHVSLYWYRQALGQGPEFLTYFNYEAQQDKSGLPNDRFSAERPEGSISTLTIQRTEQRDSAMYRCASSPIGGRVYNEQFFGPGTRLTVL.

The rearrangement uses TRBV19 and TRBJ1-1; D gene unclear. Germline V gene data show CDR1 as LNHDA and CDR2 as SQIVND (reference sequence). The CDR3 runs to 15 residues. V was pared by 5 bases and J by 4 bases, with 17 bases between. The CDR3 loop is CASSPKRALGTEAFF. CDR3 nucleotide sequence: TGTGCCAGTAGTCCTAAGCGGGCGTTGGGCACTGAAGCTTTCTTT.

The V gene is TRBV6-5, the J gene TRBJ2-7; possibly TRBD1 for D (5 bases). Germline V gene sequence: CDR1 MNHEY, CDR2 SVGAGI. CDR3 length equals 15 residues. Trimming left V 0 bases short and J 9 bases short, with 18 bases between. Written as DNA, the CDR3 is TGTGCCAGCAGTTACTCAAGAGGACAACTGGGCGGGCAGTACTTC. It yields the protein CASSYSRGQLGGQYF.

The chain combines TRBV4-1 with TRBJ1-3; 12 positions match TRBD1. The ends lost 0 bases at V and 3 bases at J; junction bases unmatched: 9. Germline V lookup: CDR1 MGHRA, CDR2 YSYEKL. This CDR3 spans 19 amino acids. In nucleotides, the CDR3 is TGCGCCAGCAGCCAAGACCCTTCCCGGGACAGGGGGCTTGGAAACACCATATATTTT. This encodes CASSQDPSRDRGLGNTIYF.

The rearrangement uses TRBV14 and TRBJ1-1, with 8 bases fitting TRBD1. The V and J ends lost 5 bases and 4 bases, in that order; junction bases with no gene match: 9. CDR3 length: 15 residues. Germline CDR1 and CDR2: SGHDN and FVKESK. CDR3 bases: TGTGCCAGCAGCTACAGCAGGGGGCTCTCCACTGAAGCTTTCTTT. Its translation is CASSYSRGLSTEAFF.

The chain carries TRBV5-6 and TRBJ2-7; TRBD2 matches 15 bases. The CDR3 runs to 17 residues. Trimming cost V 4 bases and J 3 bases; bases outside gene matches: 8. The germline V gene has CDR1 SGHDT and CDR2 YYEEEE. The CDR3 region has the DNA TGTGCCAGCAGCCTGTTAGGGACTAGCGGGGGGAACTACGAGCAGTACTTC. Translated, it gives CASSLLGTSGGNYEQYF.

This chain uses TRBV30 with TRBJ2-5; 10 bases are shared with TRBD2. The CDR3 length is 15 residues. Trimming took 1 base from V and 1 from J; bases not matched to a gene: 3. Germline V gene sequence: CDR1 GTSNPN, CDR2 SVGIG (reference sequence). CDR3 residues: CAWSGTSGVQETQYF. In DNA, the CDR3 is TGTGCCTGGAGTGGGACTAGCGGAGTCCAAGAGACCCAGTACTTC.

This chain links TRBV7-9 with TRBJ2-7, with 7 bases matching TRBD2. The germline gives CDR1 SEHNR, CDR2 FQNEAQ (reference sequence). The CDR3 is made up of 15 amino acids. V lost 5 bases and J lost 2; bases outside the gene matches: 9. CDR3 protein: CASSAWGGATYEQYF. CDR3 in DNA: TGTGCCAGCAGCGCCTGGGGAGGGGCCACCTACGAGCAGTACTTC.

This chain uses TRBV4-2 with TRBJ1-5; a weak D match, TRBD1 (6 bases). CDR3 size: 16 residues. Germline V lookup: CDR1 LGHNA, CDR2 YNFKEQ. V lost 1 base, J lost 4 bases, and 14 bases lay in between. The CDR3 loop reads CASSQGTGSMNQPQHF. CDR3 nucleotides: TGTGCCAGCAGCCAAGGAACAGGGAGTATGAATCAGCCCCAGCATTTT.

This clone was picked up one time. The rearrangement links TRBV28 to TRBJ2-7; 8 bases are a match to TRBD1. Germline CDR1 and CDR2: MDHEN and SYDVKM. This CDR3 is built from 14 residues. After removal of 8 bases from V and 5 bases from J, the junction contained 11 bases not matched to a gene. The CDR3 region has the DNA TGTGCCAGCGGGAACAGGGGGACCCTCCACGAGCAGTACTTC. It codes for CASGNRGTLHEQYF.